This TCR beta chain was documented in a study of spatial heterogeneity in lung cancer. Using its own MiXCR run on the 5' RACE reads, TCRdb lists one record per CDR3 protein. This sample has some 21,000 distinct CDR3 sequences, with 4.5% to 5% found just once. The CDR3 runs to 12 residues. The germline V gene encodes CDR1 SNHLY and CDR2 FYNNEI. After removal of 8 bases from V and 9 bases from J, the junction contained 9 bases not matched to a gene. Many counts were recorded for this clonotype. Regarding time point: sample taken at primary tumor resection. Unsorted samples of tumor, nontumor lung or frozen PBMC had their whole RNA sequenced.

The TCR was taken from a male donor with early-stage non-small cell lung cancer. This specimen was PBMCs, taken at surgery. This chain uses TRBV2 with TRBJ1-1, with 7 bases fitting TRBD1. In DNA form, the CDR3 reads TGTGCCAGCGGGAGGGACAGCGGAAAAGCTTTCTTT. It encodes CASGRDSGKAFF. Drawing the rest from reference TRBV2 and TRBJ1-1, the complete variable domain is EPEVTQTPSHQVTQMGQEVILRCVPISNHLYFYWYRQILGQKVEFLVSFYNNEISEKSEIFDDQFSVERPDGSNFTLKIRSTKLEDSAMYFCASGRDSGKAFFGQGTRLTVV.